This entry describes one T cell receptor beta chain. Its antigen remains unidentified. This sample is part of a study of cytomegalovirus exposure and HLA in healthy donors. The donors comprised healthy bone marrow donors. Study-wide results and caveats: Per published reports, the classifier diagnosed cytomegalovirus status with high specificity and sensitivity. It emerged from a later analysis that several of the most significant clusters appeared to be linked to common viral pathogens. According to the study, around 180 TCR beta chains were cytomegalovirus-associated.

The PCR ran on 60 Vbeta and 13 Jbeta primers. The data were produced by immunoSEQ multiplex PCR, yet TCRdb's version contains in-frame clones alone and is incomplete. The table has about 160,000 clones, roughly four fifths seen once. The CDR3 has 15 amino acids. Trimming stripped 2 bases from V and 1 base from J, with 11 bases between. Germline V lookup: CDR1 MNHEY, CDR2 SVGAGI. J is TRBJ1-1 and V is TRBV6-5; TRBD1 is a possible D gene (6 bases). The specimen sequenced was PBMCs. This TCR came from a male donor in good health and CMV-seropositive. CDR3 region: CASSYRTATNTEAFF. CDR3 DNA sequence: TGTGCCAGCAGTTACCGGACAGCCACGAACACTGAAGCTTTCTTT.